The source of this T cell receptor beta chain is a study of patients and donors after allogeneic stem cell transplantation. TCRdb reprocessed the RT-PCR reads via MiXCR and lists one record per CDR3 protein. Among approximately 220,000 distinct CDR3 sequences listed, around two fifths were seen once. The CDR3 length is 15 residues. The ends were cut back, 5 bases at V and 4 bases at J, with 14 bases in the middle. Germline assignment: CDR1 SGHTA and CDR2 FQGNSA. The specimen sequenced was blood, either unsorted or a sorted T cell fraction (not recorded which). The chain recombines TRBV7-2 with TRBJ2-2; tentatively, D is TRBD2 (5 bases). The clonotype originates from a human donor who was either an allogeneic HSCT recipient or a stem cell or donor lymphocyte infusion donor (not recorded which). It is not recorded whose cells these are; they may come from a transplant donor. For the CDR3, the DNA is TGTGCCAGCAGCCCTAGAGCGGACGCCACCGGGGAGCTGTTTTTT. Amino acid sequence: CASSPRADATGELFF. Based on the CDR3 plus reference TRBV7-2 and TRBJ2-2, the full variable domain is GAGVSQSPSNKVTEKGKDVELRCDPISGHTALYWYRQSLGQGLEFLIYFQGNSAPDKSGLPSDRFSAERTGGSVSTLTIQRTQQEDSAVYLCASSPRADATGELFFGEGSRLTVL.